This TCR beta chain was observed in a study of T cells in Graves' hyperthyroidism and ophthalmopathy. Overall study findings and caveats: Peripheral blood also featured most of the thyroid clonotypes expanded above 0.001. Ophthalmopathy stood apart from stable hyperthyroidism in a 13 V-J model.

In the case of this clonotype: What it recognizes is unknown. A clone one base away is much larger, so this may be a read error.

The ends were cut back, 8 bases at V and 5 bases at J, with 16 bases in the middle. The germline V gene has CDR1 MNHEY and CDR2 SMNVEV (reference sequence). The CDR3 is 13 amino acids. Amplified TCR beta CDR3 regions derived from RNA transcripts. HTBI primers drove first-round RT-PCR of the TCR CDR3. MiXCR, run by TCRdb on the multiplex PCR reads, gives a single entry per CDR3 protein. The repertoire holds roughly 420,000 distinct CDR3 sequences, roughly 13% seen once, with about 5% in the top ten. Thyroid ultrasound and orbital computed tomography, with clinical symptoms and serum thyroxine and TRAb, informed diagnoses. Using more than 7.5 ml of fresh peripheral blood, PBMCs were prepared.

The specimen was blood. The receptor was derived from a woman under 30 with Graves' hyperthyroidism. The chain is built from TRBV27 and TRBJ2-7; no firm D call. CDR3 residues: CASGLPEMDEQYF. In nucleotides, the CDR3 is TGTGCCAGCGGCCTACCAGAGATGGACGAGCAGTACTTC.